These T cell receptor beta chains were read from a single sample in a study of T cell repertoires in cytomegalovirus infection. A single record per CDR3 protein comes from TCRdb applying MiXCR to the reads. The table has around 230,000 distinct CDR3 sequences, roughly 34% seen once. No antigen has been assigned to these receptors. This specimen was CD8+ T cells from cultured PBMCs, taken from culture after CMV antigen stimulation. Source of these receptors: a human donor in good health (CMV status not recorded). Some clones in this sample may be carry-over from other donors' samples. Both conserved end residues are trimmed from each CDR3. Each record gives: CDR3 length, clone size, V gene, J gene, CDR3 protein. Where a row states a size, it is once, few, many or the class of an expanded clone; other rows omit it.

CDR3 length: 11
clone size: few
V gene: TRBV15
J gene: TRBJ2-3
CDR3 protein: ATSRGGINTQY

CDR3 length: 15
clone size: .
V gene: TRBV6-6
J gene: TRBJ1-2
CDR3 protein: ASSYGLYRGRGNGYT

CDR3 length: 11
clone size: .
V gene: TRBV15
J gene: TRBJ2-3
CDR3 protein: ATSRFAGDTQY

CDR3 length: 12
clone size: few
V gene: TRBV7-2
J gene: TRBJ1-6
CDR3 protein: ASSFSSGNSPLH

CDR3 length: 12
clone size: .
V gene: TRBV5-6
J gene: TRBJ2-2
CDR3 protein: ASSWSSNTGELF

CDR3 length: 14
clone size: .
V gene: TRBV7-2
J gene: TRBJ1-1
CDR3 protein: ASSLARAPLNTEAF

CDR3 length: 18
clone size: few
V gene: TRBV7-4
J gene: TRBJ2-2
CDR3 protein: ASSLGLGTVGPSNTGELF

CDR3 length: 19
clone size: few
V gene: TRBV15
J gene: TRBJ2-1
CDR3 protein: ATSRVSIGMASGRDYNEQF

CDR3 length: 13
clone size: .
V gene: TRBV20-1
J gene: TRBJ2-2
CDR3 protein: SARGPPRNTGELF

CDR3 length: 13
clone size: once
V gene: TRBV20-1
J gene: TRBJ2-7
CDR3 protein: SARDREAVVYEQY

CDR3 length: 10
clone size: .
V gene: TRBV12-3/TRBV12-4
J gene: TRBJ1-1
CDR3 protein: ASSAGGVGAF

CDR3 length: 15
clone size: few
V gene: TRBV5-5
J gene: TRBJ2-6
CDR3 protein: ASSWGQGRGGANVLT

CDR3 length: 14
clone size: few
V gene: TRBV11-2
J gene: TRBJ2-5
CDR3 protein: ASHLNLRPGQETQY

CDR3 length: 13
clone size: .
V gene: TRBV7-8
J gene: TRBJ2-7
CDR3 protein: ASRSRDRGPYEQY

CDR3 length: 12
clone size: .
V gene: TRBV6-2/TRBV6-3
J gene: TRBJ2-3
CDR3 protein: ASSYLRPTDTQY

CDR3 length: 14
clone size: .
V gene: TRBV13
J gene: TRBJ1-2
CDR3 protein: ASSLGVKVTNYGYT

CDR3 length: 11
clone size: many
V gene: TRBV7-8
J gene: TRBJ1-1
CDR3 protein: ASSLVENTEAF

CDR3 length: 14
clone size: .
V gene: TRBV2
J gene: TRBJ2-3
CDR3 protein: ASLKPGGRVTDTQY

CDR3 length: 15
clone size: .
V gene: TRBV4-2
J gene: TRBJ2-1
CDR3 protein: ASSQDGTTVSYNEQF

CDR3 length: 12
clone size: .
V gene: TRBV11-1
J gene: TRBJ2-7
CDR3 protein: ASSPMWTSYEQY

CDR3 length: 13
clone size: few
V gene: TRBV6-1
J gene: TRBJ1-5
CDR3 protein: ASSEPGQGHQPQH

CDR3 length: 11
clone size: .
V gene: TRBV15
J gene: TRBJ1-1
CDR3 protein: ATSIAENTEAF

CDR3 length: 14
clone size: .
V gene: TRBV12-3/TRBV12-4
J gene: TRBJ2-1
CDR3 protein: ASSLRLAGNRNEQF

CDR3 length: 13
clone size: few
V gene: TRBV12-3/TRBV12-4
J gene: TRBJ2-1
CDR3 protein: ASSSGTSGINEQF

CDR3 length: 13
clone size: .
V gene: TRBV5-6
J gene: TRBJ2-1
CDR3 protein: ASSRDSRSYNEQF

CDR3 length: 16
clone size: few
V gene: TRBV28
J gene: TRBJ1-5
CDR3 protein: ASSFTRQGPYSNQPQH

CDR3 length: 13
clone size: .
V gene: TRBV7-3
J gene: TRBJ2-1
CDR3 protein: ASSLSGQANNEQF

CDR3 length: 15
clone size: .
V gene: TRBV28
J gene: TRBJ2-7
CDR3 protein: ASSFTPGLAGGYEQY

CDR3 length: 15
clone size: .
V gene: TRBV28
J gene: TRBJ2-3
CDR3 protein: ASSPPLAGGTADTQY

CDR3 length: 12
clone size: few
V gene: TRBV13
J gene: TRBJ2-7
CDR3 protein: ASSLGDRGNEQY

CDR3 length: 13
clone size: .
V gene: TRBV9
J gene: TRBJ2-1
CDR3 protein: ASSGAGPRYNEQF

CDR3 length: 14
clone size: few
V gene: TRBV5-4
J gene: TRBJ2-5
CDR3 protein: ASSLLAGGPTETQY

CDR3 length: 13
clone size: .
V gene: TRBV5-4
J gene: TRBJ2-3
CDR3 protein: ASSLGLAGSDTQY

CDR3 length: 13
clone size: few
V gene: TRBV4-1
J gene: TRBJ2-2
CDR3 protein: ASSHSYTSTGELF

CDR3 length: 13
clone size: .
V gene: TRBV11-2
J gene: TRBJ2-1
CDR3 protein: ASSPLRDRGWEQF

CDR3 length: 13
clone size: .
V gene: TRBV7-3
J gene: TRBJ2-5
CDR3 protein: ASSSSGGGQETQY

CDR3 length: 14
clone size: few
V gene: TRBV24-1
J gene: TRBJ2-5
CDR3 protein: ATSDSRQGVGETQY

CDR3 length: 15
clone size: few
V gene: TRBV6-5
J gene: TRBJ2-1
CDR3 protein: ASSYFQTSGGYNEQF

CDR3 length: 19
clone size: many
V gene: TRBV6-2/TRBV6-3
J gene: TRBJ2-5
CDR3 protein: ASSIPSGTSWPITSGETQY

CDR3 length: 11
clone size: .
V gene: TRBV18
J gene: TRBJ1-5
CDR3 protein: ASSPGGDQPQH

CDR3 length: 12
clone size: .
V gene: TRBV7-7
J gene: TRBJ2-3
CDR3 protein: ASSLGCSTDTQY

CDR3 length: 14
clone size: .
V gene: TRBV27
J gene: TRBJ2-2
CDR3 protein: ASSLLGTGFTGELF

CDR3 length: 14
clone size: .
V gene: TRBV9
J gene: TRBJ2-2
CDR3 protein: ASSGLGQTYTGELF

CDR3 length: 9
clone size: .
V gene: TRBV2
J gene: TRBJ2-1
CDR3 protein: ASITSIEQF

CDR3 length: 15
clone size: .
V gene: TRBV12-3/TRBV12-4
J gene: TRBJ1-1
CDR3 protein: ATSLAVGRLPNNEAF

CDR3 length: 12
clone size: .
V gene: TRBV20-1
J gene: TRBJ2-3
CDR3 protein: SAQRGHHSDTQY

CDR3 length: 14
clone size: .
V gene: TRBV7-3
J gene: TRBJ2-5
CDR3 protein: ASSWIVAGVGETQY

CDR3 length: 12
clone size: .
V gene: TRBV7-6
J gene: TRBJ2-2
CDR3 protein: ASSRGGFTGELF

CDR3 length: 12
clone size: .
V gene: TRBV27
J gene: TRBJ2-7
CDR3 protein: ASSVGLAGTEQY

CDR3 length: 12
clone size: .
V gene: TRBV20-1
J gene: TRBJ2-1
CDR3 protein: SARGPTVLDEQF

CDR3 length: 11
clone size: few
V gene: TRBV10-2
J gene: TRBJ1-5
CDR3 protein: ASSDGANQPQH

CDR3 length: 17
clone size: many
V gene: TRBV7-8
J gene: TRBJ2-4
CDR3 protein: ASSPMRRDRGLAKNIQY

CDR3 length: 14
clone size: .
V gene: TRBV7-6
J gene: TRBJ2-3
CDR3 protein: ASSHTAPPSTDTQY

CDR3 length: 13
clone size: .
V gene: TRBV7-4
J gene: TRBJ2-7
CDR3 protein: ASSPPRAGGYEQY

CDR3 length: 12
clone size: .
V gene: TRBV2
J gene: TRBJ2-2
CDR3 protein: ASSERQNTGELF

CDR3 length: 14
clone size: few
V gene: TRBV7-9
J gene: TRBJ2-7
CDR3 protein: ASSPREAGATYEQY

CDR3 length: 14
clone size: few
V gene: TRBV7-9
J gene: TRBJ2-1
CDR3 protein: ASSPSMGESDNEQF